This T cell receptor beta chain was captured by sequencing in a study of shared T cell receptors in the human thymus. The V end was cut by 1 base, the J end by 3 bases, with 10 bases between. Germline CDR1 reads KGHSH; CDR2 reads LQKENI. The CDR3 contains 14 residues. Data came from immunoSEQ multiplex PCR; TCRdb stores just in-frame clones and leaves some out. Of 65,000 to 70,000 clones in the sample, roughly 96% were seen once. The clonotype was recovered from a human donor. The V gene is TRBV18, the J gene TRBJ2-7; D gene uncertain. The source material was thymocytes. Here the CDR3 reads CASSPQDKGYEQYF. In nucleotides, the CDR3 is TGTGCCAGCTCACCACAGGATAAGGGCTACGAGCAGTACTTC.